The rows below give T cell receptor beta chains drawn from one sample of a study of T cell repertoires in cytomegalovirus infection. In TCRdb, the reads were re-called with MiXCR into one record per CDR3 protein. The sample lists a few hundred thousand distinct CDR3 sequences; roughly 13% were seen once. The specimen sequenced was PBMCs. Every receptor here comes from a human donor in good health (CMV status not recorded). Some clones in this sample may be carry-over from other donors' samples. Each CDR3 is given with its conserved first and last residue. D genes are given only for firm matches. Expanded clones are given a class, and other clones once, few, many or no size at all.

TRBV7-2	-	TRBJ2-2	many	TGTGCCAGCAGCTCCAAGTTTACCGGGGAGCTGTTTTTT	CASSSKFTGELFF
TRBV5-1	TRBD2	TRBJ2-1	-	TGCGCCAGCAGCTTGGGGACTAGCGGGAGGGCGTATGAGCAGTTCTTC	CASSLGTSGRAYEQFF
TRBV29-1	-	TRBJ2-7	-	TGCAGCGTTGAAGATCTGGAGGGGAGTCGGTGGGAGCAGTACTTC	CSVEDLEGSRWEQYF
TRBV5-1	-	TRBJ2-1	-	TGCGCCAGCAGCTTGGGACCGAAAAATGAGCAGTTCTTC	CASSLGPKNEQFF
TRBV6-2/TRBV6-3	TRBD1	TRBJ1-5	many	TGTGCCAGCAGTGAACAGGGGAATCGGCAGCCCCAGCATTTT	CASSEQGNRQPQHF
TRBV20-1	-	TRBJ1-2	-	TGCAGTGCTAGAGATCCATGGGTACGGGGCAGTACCAACTATGGCTACACCTTC	CSARDPWVRGSTNYGYTF
TRBV7-2	-	TRBJ2-5	-	TGTGCCAGCAGCTGGACTCCCTGGGAGACCCAGTACTTC	CASSWTPWETQYF
TRBV6-4	TRBD1	TRBJ2-2	few	TGTGCCAGCAGTGATGGGACAGCCACCACCGGGGAGCTGTTTTTT	CASSDGTATTGELFF
TRBV7-6	-	TRBJ1-1	many	TGTGCCAGCAGCTCACAACGACAGACTGAAGCTTTCTTT	CASSSQRQTEAFF
TRBV27	-	TRBJ2-7	few	TGTGCCAGCAGAACTGGGGGCGGCGAGCAGTACTTC	CASRTGGGEQYF
TRBV6-2/TRBV6-3	-	TRBJ2-7	many	TGTGCCAGCAGTAAAAACAGCTACGAGCAGTACTTC	CASSKNSYEQYF
TRBV13	TRBD2	TRBJ2-1	many	TGTGCCAGCAGCTTAGGCGGGAGGTACAATGAGCAGTTCTTC	CASSLGGRYNEQFF
TRBV7-3	TRBD1	TRBJ2-7	-	TGTGCCAGCAGCATAACCGGGACAGGGAGCGGAGAGCAGTACTTC	CASSITGTGSGEQYF
TRBV19	TRBD2	TRBJ2-1	-	TGTGCCAGTCTACTAGCGGGAGGGAATGAGCAGTTCTTC	CASLLAGGNEQFF
TRBV10-3	TRBD2	TRBJ2-7	many	TGTGCCACGCTCGGGAGGCTAGCGGCTAGCTCCTACGAGCAGTACTTC	CATLGRLAASSYEQYF
TRBV7-6	-	TRBJ2-5	medium-sized	TGTGCCAGCAGCTTAGACGCCGGAGAAGAGACCCAGTACTTC	CASSLDAGEETQYF
TRBV28	-	TRBJ2-5	-	TGTGCCAGCAGAACAGAGGAGACCCAGTACTTC	CASRTEETQYF